This TCR beta chain was retrieved from a study of T cell changes during pregnancy in multiple sclerosis. The CDR3 runs 14 residues. V lost 3 bases and J lost 6, with 13 bases in between. Germline V lookup: CDR1 SEHNR, CDR2 FQNEAQ (reference sequence). Assay: immunoSEQ multiplex PCR; the TCRdb copy retains only in-frame clones and omits some. This sample yields roughly 90,000 clones, of which around 93% are seen a single time; around 1% belongs to the top ten. The source of this sequence is a female donor with multiple sclerosis, enrolled in a pregnancy study. The V and J genes are TRBV7-9 and TRBJ2-3; D is perhaps TRBD1 (6 bases). The specimen was peripheral blood, collected before pregnancy. The CDR3 loop reads CASSLRGMVDTQYF. CDR3 nucleotides: TGTGCCAGCAGCTTGAGGGGGATGGTCGATACGCAGTATTTT.